The 25 T cell receptor beta chains below all came from one sample that was sequenced in a study of blood T cell repertoires in COVID-19. Some clones are missing from TCRdb's copy, which holds only in-frame ones; the method was immunoSEQ multiplex PCR. Of 350,000 to 500,000 clones listed, about 88% are singletons. The sequencing sample was made of PBMCs or T cells enriched from blood (not recorded which). The receptors come from a woman aged 18-29 years who had been exposed to COVID-19.

The gene calls are TRBV29-1 and TRBJ2-1; D is possibly TRBD1 (6 bases). Trimming removed 5 bases from V and 6 bases from J, with 20 bases in between. CDR1 is SQVTM, CDR2 ANQGSEA, per germline. The CDR3 extends over 15 amino acids. For the CDR3, the DNA is TGCAGCGTTAACCCGGGACATCACAGGCCCAATGAGCAGTTCTTC. Its translation is CSVNPGHHRPNEQFF.

The rearrangement links TRBV7-2 to TRBJ1-5, with D perhaps matching TRBD1 (5 bases). Germline CDR1 reads SGHTA; CDR2 reads FQGNSA. The length of the CDR3 is 13 residues. V was clipped by 7 bases and J by 1 base, with 8 bases between them. CDR3 sequence (DNA): TGTGCCAGCACCTGGGGCAGCAATCAGCCCCAGCATTTT. The encoded protein is CASTWGSNQPQHF.

The chain is built from TRBV4-3 and TRBJ1-4; D call uncertain. The CDR3 loop spans 14 amino acids. V was trimmed by 4 bases and J by 7 bases, leaving 13 bases between them. CDR1 and CDR2 from the germline V gene are LGHNA and YSLEER. The CDR3 DNA sequence: TGCGCCAGCAGCCTACAGTCCTTTGGTGAAAAACTGTTTTTT. Its translation is CASSLQSFGEKLFF.

The V gene is TRBV7-2, the J gene TRBJ1-2, with D perhaps TRBD1 (6 bases). The germline V and J ends were trimmed by 3 bases and 2 bases, with 10 bases remaining between them. CDR1 and CDR2 (germline): SGHTA, FQGNSA. CDR3 length: 14 amino acids. The CDR3 DNA sequence: TGTGCCAGCAGCTTTGATCAGGGGAACTATGGCTACACCTTC. Translation gives CASSFDQGNYGYTF.

The CDR3 spells CASSAGQLINYGYTF. The CDR3 bases are TGTGCCAGCAGCGCGGGACAGCTCATTAACTATGGCTACACCTTC. The chain has TRBV7-9 and TRBJ1-2; 7 nucleotides match TRBD1. CDR1 SEHNR and CDR2 FQNEAQ come from the germline V gene (reference sequence). After removal of 5 bases from V and 1 base from J, the junction contained 7 bases not matched to a gene. CDR3 length: 15 amino acids.

V gene TRBV19 combines with J gene TRBJ2-2; TRBD2 agrees at 9 bases. V dropped 7 bases and J dropped 4; count of bases not matched to a gene: 7. CDR1 LNHDA and CDR2 SQIVND come from the germline V gene (reference sequence). This CDR3 region has 15 residues. CDR3 sequence reads: CASIRSGGLTGELFF. In DNA form, the CDR3 reads TGTGCCAGTATCCGTAGCGGGGGCCTCACCGGGGAGCTGTTTTTT.

This clone came up once. This sequence joins TRBV11-2 and TRBJ2-7, with 7 bases matching TRBD1. Germline-derived CDR1 and CDR2 are SGHAT and FQNNGV. The trim removed 10 bases at V and 2 bases at J, leaving 2 bases unmatched. This CDR3 region has 11 residues. The CDR3: CATGTAYEQYF. In DNA form, the CDR3 reads TGTGCCACAGGGACAGCCTACGAGCAGTACTTC.

The chain recombines TRBV19 with TRBJ2-1; D is ambiguous. Germline assignment: CDR1 LNHDA and CDR2 SQIVND (reference sequence). With 3 bases removed from V and 2 bases from J, the gap between germline ends came to 17 bases. The CDR3 runs to 17 residues. The CDR3: CASSIQEATTTYNEQFF. CDR3 in DNA: TGTGCCAGTAGTATCCAGGAAGCAACCACAACCTACAATGAGCAGTTCTTC.

The V and J genes are TRBV14 and TRBJ2-1; a weak D match, TRBD1 (6 bases). The V gene's germline CDR1 is SGHDN and CDR2 FVKESK. This CDR3 has 17 residues. V lost 0 bases and J 4 bases, leaving 16 bases between the germline ends. The CDR3 loop reads CASSQDATGTLYNEQFF. In DNA, the CDR3 is TGTGCCAGCAGCCAAGATGCGACAGGTACCCTTTACAATGAGCAGTTCTTC. The full variable domain, in which reference TRBV14 and TRBJ2-1 provide the parts outside the CDR3, is EAGVTQFPSHSVIEKGQTVTLRCDPISGHDNLYWYRRVMGKEIKFLLHFVKESKQDESGMPNNRFLAERTGGTYSTLKVQPAELEDSGVYFCASSQDATGTLYNEQFFGPGTRLTVL.

The chain has TRBV13 and TRBJ1-1; TRBD1 is a possible D gene (6 bases). Germline loops: CDR1 PRHDT, CDR2 FYEKMQ (reference sequence). The V end lost 5 bases, the J end lost 2 bases, and 15 bases lay between the germline ends. The CDR3 sequence is 15 residues long. CDR3 region: CASSPGGQSNTEAFF. In nucleotides, the CDR3 is TGTGCCAGCAGCCCGGGAGGACAGAGTAACACTGAAGCTTTCTTT.

The rearrangement links TRBV27 to TRBJ2-7, with 8 bases aligning to TRBD1. The CDR3 covers 14 residues. With 8 bases clipped from V and 3 bases from J, the junction kept 9 bases outside the gene matches. In germline, CDR1 is MNHEY, CDR2 SMNVEV (reference sequence). The CDR3 reads CASRWQGASYEQYF. In DNA, the CDR3 is TGTGCCAGCCGGTGGCAGGGGGCCAGCTACGAGCAGTACTTC.

The chain joins TRBV27 to TRBJ2-7, with TRBD2 matching over 8 bases. The CDR3 has 16 amino acids. Trimming took 5 bases from V and 5 from J; bases not matched to a gene: 14. Germline V gene data show CDR1 as MNHEY and CDR2 as SMNVEV (reference sequence). CDR3 bases: TGTGCCAGCAGTCCACTATTGGTAGCGGGGACCCACGAGCAGTACTTC. As protein: CASSPLLVAGTHEQYF.

The chain couples TRBV30 to TRBJ1-2; unclear D gene. The CDR3 has 15 amino acids. V was clipped by 0 bases and J by 1 base, with 12 bases between them. Germline CDR1 is GTSNPN and CDR2 is SVGIG (reference sequence). CDR3 sequence: CAWSVGGLLNYGYTF. As DNA, the CDR3 is TGTGCCTGGAGTGTAGGAGGGCTGCTTAACTATGGCTACACCTTC.

The chain couples TRBV5-1 to TRBJ2-1; the match to TRBD2 covers 8 bases. This CDR3 is 14 amino acids long. Germline lookup yields CDR1 SGHRS and CDR2 YFSETQ. J gave up 7 bases and V 4 bases, and 7 bases lay outside the gene matches. The CDR3 loop reads CASSRGTSGNEQFF. In DNA, the CDR3 is TGCGCCAGCAGCCGAGGGACTAGTGGGAATGAGCAGTTCTTC.

V is TRBV19 and J is TRBJ1-2; TRBD1 agrees at 9 bases. The CDR3 is 14 residues long. V lost 4 bases and J lost 4; bases outside the gene matches: 4. Looked up from germline, CDR1 is LNHDA and CDR2 is SQIVND (reference sequence). CDR3 sequence: CASSTTGGSYGYTF. In DNA form, the CDR3 reads TGTGCCAGTAGTACAACAGGGGGCAGCTATGGCTACACCTTC.

V usage is TRBV5-1 and J usage is TRBJ2-1; TRBD2 agrees at 13 bases. This CDR3 region has 16 residues. Germline CDR1 reads SGHRS; CDR2 reads YFSETQ. V shed 0 bases, J shed 5 bases, and the junction held 2 bases outside the gene matches. The CDR3 nucleotides read TGCGCCAGCAGCTTGGAGACTAGCGGGGGGAACAATGAGCAGTTCTTC. Residues: CASSLETSGGNNEQFF.

This clone came up once. This rearrangement joins TRBV27 to TRBJ2-7; 12 positions match TRBD2. The CDR3 covers 15 residues. Germline V gene sequence: CDR1 MNHEY, CDR2 SMNVEV (reference sequence). V dropped 6 bases and J dropped 3; count of bases not matched to a gene: 6. CDR3 residues: CASSASGRGDYEQYF. CDR3 nucleotide sequence: TGTGCCAGCAGCGCTAGCGGGAGGGGGGACTACGAGCAGTACTTC.

The gene calls are TRBV3-1 (or the pseudogene TRBV3-2) and TRBJ1-3; perhaps TRBD1 as D (5 bases). V lost 7 bases, J lost 0 bases, and 10 bases lay in between. CDR1 is LGHDT, CDR2 YNNKEL, per germline (reference sequence). The CDR3 is 14 amino acids. DNA for the CDR3: TGTGCCAGCACCAAGACAGTCTCTGGAAACACCATATATTTT. Protein: CASTKTVSGNTIYF.

V and J are TRBV3-1 (or the pseudogene TRBV3-2) and TRBJ1-4; D perhaps matches TRBD1 (5 bases). The ends were cut back, 2 bases at V and 8 bases at J, with 12 bases in the middle. The CDR3 covers 14 residues. Per the germline V gene, CDR1 is LGHDT and CDR2 is YNNKEL (reference sequence). CDR3 in DNA: TGTGCCAGCAGCCAATTCCAGGGAAGGGAAAAACTGTTTTTT. As protein: CASSQFQGREKLFF.

The J gene is TRBJ2-1, the V gene TRBV4-2; tentative D call: TRBD2 (6 bases). V was clipped by 2 bases and J by 3 bases, with 11 bases between them. Germline CDR1 and CDR2: LGHNA and YNFKEQ. CDR3 length equals 15 residues. CDR3 coding DNA: TGTGCCAGCAGCCAAATAGCCGGGGGCTACAATGAGCAGTTCTTC. Its protein product is CASSQIAGGYNEQFF.

In its sample, this clone ranks as medium-sized (0.01 to 0.1%). The chain uses TRBV27 and TRBJ2-1, with 9 bases that match TRBD1. There are 12 residues in the CDR3. J gave up 9 bases and V 6 bases, and 3 bases lay outside the gene matches. The germline V gene encodes CDR1 MNHEY and CDR2 SMNVEV (reference sequence). As DNA, the CDR3 is TGTGCCAGCAGCCGGACAGGGGCTGAGCAGTTCTTC. It encodes CASSRTGAEQFF.

The rearrangement joins TRBV7-2 to TRBJ1-6; possible D gene TRBD1, 6 bases. The V end lost 1 base, the J end lost 7 bases, and 11 bases lay between the germline ends. The germline CDR1 and CDR2 sequences are SGHTA and FQGNSA. This CDR3 region has 15 residues. The CDR3 DNA reads TGTGCCAGCAGCTTAGTTTCAAGGGGGAATTCACCCCTCCACTTT. Translating gives CASSLVSRGNSPLHF. Variable domain in full (rest from reference TRBV7-2 and TRBJ1-6): GAGVSQSPSNKVTEKGKDVELRCDPISGHTALYWYRQSLGQGLEFLIYFQGNSAPDKSGLPSDRFSAERTGGSVSTLTIQRTQQEDSAVYLCASSLVSRGNSPLHFGNGTRLTVT.

The chain recombines TRBV5-1 with TRBJ1-1, with D perhaps matching TRBD1 (6 bases). The CDR3 runs 15 residues. CDR1 is SGHRS, CDR2 YFSETQ, per germline. Trimming took 4 bases from V and 0 from J, leaving 13 bases between them. CDR3 bases: TGCGCCAGCAGCGGACACAGGGATCTGAACACTGAAGCTTTCTTT. Translated, it gives CASSGHRDLNTEAFF.

This chain joins TRBV2 and TRBJ1-2; 9 bases map to TRBD1. CDR3 size: 13 residues. CDR1 SNHLY and CDR2 FYNNEI come from the germline V gene. V lost 5 bases, J lost 7 bases, and 5 bases stayed unmatched. In DNA, the CDR3 is TGTGCCAGCAGTTCACAGGGGGCCATTGGCTACACCTTC. It encodes CASSSQGAIGYTF.

This chain uses TRBV5-8 with TRBJ2-1, with TRBD1 matching over 7 bases. Losses at the gene ends were 0 bases for V and 4 bases for J; bases not matched to a gene: 4. CDR3 length: 15 amino acids. The germline CDR1 and CDR2 sequences are SGHTS and YDEGEE. CDR3 residues: CASSLEAGGYNEQFF. The CDR3 DNA reads as TGTGCCAGCAGCTTGGAGGCAGGGGGATACAATGAGCAGTTCTTC.